A single sample is the source of the 30 T cell receptor beta chains below, sequenced in a study of blood T cell repertoires in COVID-19. Profiling relied on immunoSEQ multiplex PCR, and the TCRdb table lists in-frame clones only, not all of them. The table shows roughly 250,000 clones, with under 85% occurring only once. The material sequenced was peripheral blood. The receptors originated from a woman between 40 and 50 years old with active or convalescent COVID-19.

This clone was found a few times. This sequence joins TRBV5-4 and TRBJ1-1; D not certain. The CDR3 is 14 residues long. Germline CDR1 is SGHNT and CDR2 is YYREEE (reference sequence). The V end was cut by 4 bases, the J end by 3 bases, with 13 bases between. The CDR3 DNA reads as TGTGCCAGCAGCCTCCCCCGGGGTGACACTGAAGCTTTCTTT. Its translation: CASSLPRGDTEAFF.

The V call is TRBV14, the J call TRBJ1-4, with D unresolved. Germline loops: CDR1 SGHDN, CDR2 FVKESK. This CDR3 spans 17 amino acids. The V end was cut by 0 bases, the J end by 7 bases, with 18 bases between. CDR3 protein: CASSQERAGVGSEKLFF. CDR3 DNA: TGTGCCAGCAGCCAAGAAAGGGCCGGGGTCGGGAGTGAAAAACTGTTTTTT.

J is TRBJ1-3 and V is TRBV6-1, with D tentatively TRBD1 (5 bases). The V end was cut by 1 base, the J end by 4 bases, with 17 bases between. The CDR3 extends over 17 amino acids. CDR1 and CDR2 from the germline V gene are MNHNS and SASEGT. The CDR3 spells CASSEGPRVWGGNTIYF. The CDR3 DNA sequence: TGTGCCAGCAGTGAAGGGCCCCGGGTTTGGGGCGGAAACACCATATATTTT.

Sample share makes this clone medium-sized. V and J are TRBV7-3 and TRBJ1-1; D is undetermined. The CDR3 sequence is 12 residues long. Germline values: CDR1 SGHTA, CDR2 FQGTGA. V was clipped by 4 bases and J by 1 base, with 4 bases between them. CDR3 amino acids: CASSSSNTEAFF. The DNA of the CDR3 is TGTGCCAGCAGCTCTTCGAACACTGAAGCTTTCTTT.

This clone was seen only once. Other DNA sequences from this sample encode an identical CDR3 as well. The chain recombines TRBV28 with TRBJ1-2; possibly TRBD1 for D (6 bases). Trimming removed 6 bases from V and 5 bases from J, with 19 bases in between. The CDR3 covers 15 residues. The germline gives CDR1 MDHEN, CDR2 SYDVKM. The CDR3 DNA sequence: TGTGCCAGCAGCCCAACCGACAGGCCAATGTATGGCTACACCTTC. It translates to CASSPTDRPMYGYTF.

The table lists this clone with a few counts. The chain combines TRBV5-1 with TRBJ1-1; TRBD1 is a possible D gene (5 bases). The CDR3 runs 14 residues. CDR1 is SGHRS, CDR2 YFSETQ, per germline. Trimming left V 0 bases short and J 6 bases short, with 12 bases between. The DNA of the CDR3 is TGCGCCAGCAGCTTGGATTGGGGGGACGCTGAAGCTTTCTTT. Encoded protein: CASSLDWGDAEAFF.

The rearrangement links TRBV27 to TRBJ2-6, with D possibly TRBD2 on 5 matching bases. CDR3 size: 15 residues. Germline-derived CDR1 and CDR2 are MNHEY and SMNVEV (reference sequence). The V end was cut by 2 bases, the J end by 2 bases, with 7 bases between. The CDR3: CASSLEGAGANVLTF. For the CDR3, the DNA is TGTGCCAGCAGTTTAGAGGGAGCTGGGGCCAACGTCCTGACTTTC.

The genes are TRBV4-1 and TRBJ1-4; no clear D gene. CDR3 length equals 16 residues. Germline values: CDR1 MGHRA, CDR2 YSYEKL. V lost 3 bases and J 4 bases, leaving 15 bases between the germline ends. CDR3: CASSHSLRGYNEKLFF. Here the CDR3 DNA reads TGCGCCAGCAGCCATTCGCTACGGGGTTATAATGAAAAACTGTTTTTT.

The gene calls are TRBV19 and TRBJ1-1; 9 bases line up with TRBD1. This CDR3 region has 15 residues. CDR1 and CDR2 (germline): LNHDA, SQIVND (reference sequence). Trimming at V came to 6 bases and at J to 0 bases, leaving 5 bases not matched to a gene. The DNA for the CDR3 is TGTGCCAGTAGCAGGGACAGGGCCATGAACACTGAAGCTTTCTTT. Encoded protein: CASSRDRAMNTEAFF.

The genes are TRBV11-3 and TRBJ1-1; a possible D gene is TRBD1 (5 bases). The CDR3 has 13 amino acids. Trimming pared 4 bases from V and 2 bases from J, leaving 8 bases between. The germline V gene encodes CDR1 SGHNT and CDR2 YENEEA. CDR3 sequence reads: CASSSGDNTEAFF. The DNA for the CDR3 is TGTGCCAGCAGCTCGGGGGACAACACTGAAGCTTTCTTT.

The J gene is TRBJ2-2, the V gene TRBV10-1; D uncertain. Deletions cut 8 bases from V and 6 bases from J, with 10 bases between. The CDR3 sequence is 12 residues long. Germline V lookup: CDR1 WNHNN, CDR2 SYGVQD (reference sequence). The CDR3: CASFSVPGELFF. The DNA of the CDR3 is TGCGCCAGCTTTAGTGTTCCCGGGGAGCTGTTTTTT.

In DNA, the CDR3 is TGTGCCAGCAGCCAACAGGGGCGAGGGGAGCAGTACTTC. It yields the protein CASSQQGRGEQYF. The chain is built from TRBV7-9 and TRBJ2-7, with 7 bases matching TRBD1. The CDR3 covers 13 residues. Germline V gives CDR1 SEHNR, CDR2 FQNEAQ (reference sequence). With V trimmed by 5 bases and J by 7 bases, 8 bases remained unmatched.

The chain is built from TRBV18 and TRBJ2-3; a possible D gene is TRBD1 (6 bases). V was cut by 3 bases and J by 1 base, with 17 bases left in between. This CDR3 contains 17 residues. Germline V gene sequence: CDR1 KGHSH, CDR2 LQKENI. The CDR3 DNA is TGTGCCAGCTCACCGAATACAGGGACGAGGGGCACAGATACGCAGTATTTT. This gives the protein CASSPNTGTRGTDTQYF.

The V and J genes are TRBV11-2 and TRBJ1-5; D is unclear. Trimming pared 3 bases from V and 8 bases from J, leaving 11 bases between. Germline lookup yields CDR1 SGHAT and CDR2 FQNNGV. The CDR3 loop spans 13 amino acids. CDR3 coding DNA: TGTGCCAGCAGCTTCGATCCGGGGAAGCCCCAGCATTTT. Its translation is CASSFDPGKPQHF.

The V call is TRBV27, the J call TRBJ2-2; TRBD2 matches at 8 bases. The CDR3 runs to 17 residues. CDR1 MNHEY and CDR2 SMNVEV come from the germline V gene (reference sequence). J lost 0 bases, V lost 2 bases, and 5 bases had no gene match. The CDR3 DNA is TGTGCCAGCAGTTTACCCAGCGGGGGACCGAACACCGGGGAGCTGTTTTTT. It yields the protein CASSLPSGGPNTGELFF.

The V call is TRBV7-2, the J call TRBJ2-2; D perhaps matches TRBD1 (5 bases). From germline, CDR1 is SGHTA and CDR2 FQGNSA. V lost 3 bases and J 4 bases, leaving 12 bases between the germline ends. This CDR3 comprises 15 residues. Here the CDR3 DNA reads TGTGCCAGCAGCTTCTTCAGGGTTGGCACCGGGGAGCTGTTTTTT. Encoded protein: CASSFFRVGTGELFF.

This chain links TRBV20-1 with TRBJ2-3, with a possible D match to TRBD1 (5 bases). The CDR3 has 11 residues. CDR1 is DFQATT, CDR2 SNEGSKA, per germline (reference sequence). Trimming removed 6 bases at V and 7 bases at J, with 11 bases between. CDR3 DNA: TGCAGTGCCGGACAACCTAATACGCAGTATTTT. Translation: CSAGQPNTQYF.

CDR3 nucleotides: TGTGCCTGGAGTGTACTTCAAGCGGGGGGGCCCGGGACCGGGGAGCTGTTTTTT. It translates to CAWSVLQAGGPGTGELFF. V and J are TRBV30 and TRBJ2-2; TRBD2 matches 10 bases. V was pared by 0 bases and J by 5 bases, with 12 bases of the junction left unmatched. This CDR3 comprises 18 residues. Germline CDR1 GTSNPN, CDR2 SVGIG (reference sequence). Based on the CDR3 plus reference TRBV30 and TRBJ2-2, the full variable domain is SQTIHQWPATLVQPVGSPLSLECTVEGTSNPNLYWYRQAAGRGLQLLFYSVGIGQISSEVPQNLSASRPQDRQFILSSKKLLLSDSGFYLCAWSVLQAGGPGTGELFFGEGSRLTVL.

This clone was picked up a small number of times. The rearrangement links TRBV5-4 to TRBJ1-1; D not resolved. The V gene lost 4 bases and the J gene lost 0 bases, with 16 bases spanning the gap. The germline CDR1 and CDR2 sequences are SGHNT and YYREEE (reference sequence). The CDR3 spans 16 residues. CDR3: CASSPGPREMNTEAFF. The CDR3 DNA reads TGTGCCAGCAGCCCCGGACCCCGGGAAATGAACACTGAAGCTTTCTTT.

In its sample, this clone was seen a few times. V gene TRBV29-1 combines with J gene TRBJ1-1; 10 positions agree with TRBD1. With 5 bases clipped from V and 4 bases from J, the junction kept 10 bases outside the gene matches. Germline assignment: CDR1 SQVTM and CDR2 ANQGSEA. The CDR3 has 15 amino acids. In DNA form, the CDR3 reads TGCAGCGTTTACCCGACAGGGGGCGCCGGCACTGAAGCTTTCTTT. It encodes CSVYPTGGAGTEAFF. Looking up the rest from reference TRBV29-1 and TRBJ1-1 gives the full variable domain: SAVISQKPSRDICQRGTSLTIQCQVDSQVTMMFWYRQQPGQSLTLIATANQGSEATYESGFVIDKFPISRPNLTFSTLTVSNMSPEDSSIYLCSVYPTGGAGTEAFFGQGTRLTVV.

This chain joins TRBV6-5 and TRBJ2-7; TRBD2 matches 10 bases. This CDR3 is built from 14 residues. Losses at the gene ends were 5 bases for V and 3 bases for J; bases not matched to a gene: 4. Germline lookup yields CDR1 MNHEY and CDR2 SVGAGI. In nucleotides, the CDR3 is TGTGCCAGCAGTATGGGGACTAGCGACTACGAGCAGTACTTC. It encodes CASSMGTSDYEQYF.

This chain connects TRBV5-1 to TRBJ1-1; no firm D call. V lost 0 bases to trimming and J lost 1 base, with 10 bases between them. This CDR3 has 15 amino acids. The germline V gene encodes CDR1 SGHRS and CDR2 YFSETQ. The CDR3 region has the DNA TGCGCCAGCAGCTTGGAGCGATTGGGGAACACTGAAGCTTTCTTT. Amino acids: CASSLERLGNTEAFF.

The chain has TRBV2 and TRBJ1-6; tentatively, D is TRBD1 (5 bases). Germline assignment: CDR1 SNHLY and CDR2 FYNNEI. This CDR3 contains 14 residues. V dropped 8 bases and J dropped 5 bases, with 13 bases sitting between them. DNA for the CDR3: TGTGCCAGCGTCAAGTGGGGCGATAATTCACCCCTCCACTTT. It yields the protein CASVKWGDNSPLHF.

The CDR3: CASSTSPGQGANEQFF. The DNA of the CDR3 is TGTGCCAGCAGTACGTCACCGGGACAGGGGGCCAATGAGCAGTTCTTC. V and J are TRBV2 and TRBJ2-1, with 12 bases that match TRBD1. Germline V gene data show CDR1 as SNHLY and CDR2 as FYNNEI. V dropped 5 bases and J dropped 6; count of bases not matched to a gene: 8. This CDR3 is 16 amino acids long.

The V and J genes are TRBV9 and TRBJ1-3, with 7 bases lining up with TRBD1. The CDR3 extends over 15 amino acids. Germline CDR1 SGDLS, CDR2 YYNGEE. The V and J ends lost 0 bases and 3 bases, in that order; junction bases with no gene match: 3. CDR3 in DNA: TGTGCCAGCAGCGTAGGGACAGGAGTTGGAAACACCATATATTTT. Translated: CASSVGTGVGNTIYF.

This chain connects TRBV30 to TRBJ1-5; a weak D match, TRBD1 (5 bases). CDR1 is GTSNPN and CDR2 is SVGIG in the germline V gene (reference sequence). The CDR3 length is 13 residues. V lost 3 bases, J lost 6 bases, and 12 bases lay in between. CDR3 in DNA: TGTGCCTGGAGCCAGGGTGGTGGTCAGCCCCAGCATTTT. This translates into CAWSQGGGQPQHF. Based on the CDR3 plus reference TRBV30 and TRBJ1-5, the full variable domain is SQTIHQWPATLVQPVGSPLSLECTVEGTSNPNLYWYRQAAGRGLQLLFYSVGIGQISSEVPQNLSASRPQDRQFILSSKKLLLSDSGFYLCAWSQGGGQPQHFGDGTRLSIL.

V gene TRBV4-2 combines with J gene TRBJ1-1; 8 nucleotides align to TRBD1. The trim removed 7 bases at V and 7 bases at J, leaving 5 bases unmatched. CDR3 length: 12 residues. CDR1 is LGHNA and CDR2 is YNFKEQ in the germline V gene. CDR3 nucleotides: TGTGCCAGCACCACGGACAGGGTTGAAGCTTTCTTT. Its protein product is CASTTDRVEAFF.

The CDR3 loop is CASSSGQGVSEAFF. Here the CDR3 DNA reads TGTGCCAGCAGTTCTGGACAGGGGGTGTCTGAAGCTTTCTTT. The V call is TRBV28, the J call TRBJ1-1; 10 bases are shared with TRBD1. V dropped 4 bases and J dropped 6; count of bases not matched to a gene: 5. Germline V gives CDR1 MDHEN, CDR2 SYDVKM. There are 14 residues in the CDR3.

V gene TRBV5-4 combines with J gene TRBJ2-5, with D hard to call. Germline V lookup: CDR1 SGHNT, CDR2 YYREEE (reference sequence). V dropped 0 bases and J dropped 2 bases, with 8 bases sitting between them. The CDR3 is made up of 14 amino acids. In nucleotides, the CDR3 is TGTGCCAGCAGCTTGGCTGGGCAGCAAGAGACCCAGTACTTC. The encoded protein is CASSLAGQQETQYF.

The genes are TRBV29-1 and TRBJ1-2; TRBD1 is a possible D gene (5 bases). Germline V CDR1 and CDR2: SQVTM, ANQGSEA. The V gene lost 7 bases and the J gene lost 4 bases, with 10 bases spanning the gap. This CDR3 region has 11 residues. The CDR3 reads CSDDSPYGYTF. For the CDR3, the DNA is TGCAGCGACGACAGTCCCTATGGCTACACCTTC.